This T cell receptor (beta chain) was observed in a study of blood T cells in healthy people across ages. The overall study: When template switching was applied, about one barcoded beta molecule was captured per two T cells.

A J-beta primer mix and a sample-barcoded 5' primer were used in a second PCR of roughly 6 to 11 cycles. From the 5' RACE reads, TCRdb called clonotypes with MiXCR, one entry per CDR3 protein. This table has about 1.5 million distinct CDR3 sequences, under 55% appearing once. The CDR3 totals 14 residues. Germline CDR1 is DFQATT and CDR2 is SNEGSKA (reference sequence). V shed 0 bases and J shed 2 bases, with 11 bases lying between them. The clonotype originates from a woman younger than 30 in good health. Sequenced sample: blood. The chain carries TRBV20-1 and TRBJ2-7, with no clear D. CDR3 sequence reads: CSARDRYSPYEQYF. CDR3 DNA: TGCAGTGCTAGAGATCGGTATTCCCCCTACGAGCAGTACTTC.